The entry below gives a single TCR beta chain sequence along with its context. As yet, its antigen is unknown. Using immunoSEQ multiplex PCR, the repertoire was profiled, and TCRdb retains in-frame clones only, with some absent. The table records around 31,000 clones, 95% to 96% of them present only once. This sample was taken from a study of circulating and synovial CD4+ cells in juvenile arthritis. Study-level points and caveats: Vbeta family usage analysis did not detect the pathogenic-like versus bulk difference.

Germline CDR1 reads MDHEN; CDR2 reads SYDVKM. This CDR3 region has 11 residues. The V end was cut by 3 bases, the J end by 4 bases, with 3 bases between. This sequence originates from a human donor with juvenile idiopathic arthritis. Sequences were obtained from CD4+ T cells from blood. This chain joins TRBV28 and TRBJ1-1; no clear D gene. The CDR3 nucleotides read TGTGCCAGCAGTTTGAGCACTGAAGCTTTCTTT. The encoded protein is CASSLSTEAFF.